Listed here are 28 T cell receptor beta chains from one sample, sequenced in a study of cytomegalovirus exposure and HLA in healthy donors. PCR employed 60 Vbeta and 13 Jbeta primers. The protocol was immunoSEQ multiplex PCR, while the TCRdb copy is restricted to in-frame clones and leaves out a portion. The sample includes 120,000 to 150,000 clones, 82% of them seen just once. The sequencing sample was made of PBMCs. The source of these receptors is a male donor in good health and CMV-seronegative.

The genes are TRBV27 and TRBJ2-6; the match to TRBD1 covers 8 bases. The length of the CDR3 is 15 residues. The germline V gene encodes CDR1 MNHEY and CDR2 SMNVEV (reference sequence). V was clipped by 7 bases and J by 1 base; unmatched bases: 3. CDR3 nucleotide sequence: TGTGCCAGCACGGACAGGGTGTCTGGGGCCAACGTCCTGACTTTC. Residues: CASTDRVSGANVLTF.

V and J are TRBV4-3 and TRBJ2-2, with D maybe TRBD1 (6 bases). Trimming shortened V by 1 base and J by 2 bases, and 14 bases separated the two germline ends. This CDR3 has 17 amino acids. Germline V gives CDR1 LGHNA, CDR2 YSLEER. The CDR3 sequence is CASSQGGRGSNTGELFF. The CDR3 DNA reads as TGCGCCAGCAGCCAAGGCGGCAGGGGCAGTAACACCGGGGAGCTGTTTTTT.

This chain connects TRBV7-9 to TRBJ2-5, with unresolved D. This CDR3 contains 14 residues. Germline lookup yields CDR1 SEHNR and CDR2 FQNEAQ (reference sequence). V was clipped by 5 bases and J by 3 bases, with 13 bases between them. CDR3 sequence: CASSPPVSKETQYF. CDR3 bases: TGTGCCAGCAGCCCGCCCGTTAGTAAAGAGACCCAGTACTTC.

The chain couples TRBV11-2 to TRBJ2-1; D may be TRBD2 (5 bases). Looked up from germline, CDR1 is SGHAT and CDR2 is FQNNGV. Trimming removed 1 base from V and 0 bases from J, with 7 bases in between. The CDR3 extends over 15 amino acids. In DNA, the CDR3 is TGTGCCAGCAGCTTAGCGGCGGGCTCCTACAATGAGCAGTTCTTC. This encodes CASSLAAGSYNEQFF.

The V call is TRBV10-1, the J call TRBJ2-2; no definite D call. The CDR3 spans 14 residues. Germline loops: CDR1 WNHNN, CDR2 SYGVQD (reference sequence). V was trimmed by 6 bases and J by 4 bases, leaving 12 bases between them. CDR3 bases: TGCGCCAGCAGCGGAGCTTCCCTCACCGGGGAGCTGTTTTTT. This translates into CASSGASLTGELFF.

V gene TRBV15 combines with J gene TRBJ2-1; unclear D gene. The CDR3 totals 14 residues. Trimming pared 8 bases from V and 3 bases from J, leaving 14 bases between. Looked up from germline, CDR1 is LNHNV and CDR2 is YYDKDF (reference sequence). The CDR3: CATAIASGYNEQFF. CDR3 DNA: TGTGCCACCGCCATTGCCTCGGGCTACAATGAGCAGTTCTTC.

The chain combines TRBV7-2 with TRBJ2-1; 10 bases line up with TRBD1. The CDR3 is 16 residues long. Trimming took 5 bases from V and 4 from J; bases not matched to a gene: 8. Germline V gives CDR1 SGHTA, CDR2 FQGNSA. As DNA, the CDR3 is TGTGCCAGCAGCCTCATCCGGGACAGGGGATACAATGAGCAGTTCTTC. This encodes CASSLIRDRGYNEQFF.

This chain uses TRBV5-6 with TRBJ2-5, with 7 bases that match TRBD1. The V segment lost 2 bases and the J segment 4 bases; nucleotides outside the gene matches: 8. CDR1 is SGHDT, CDR2 YYEEEE, per germline. The CDR3 consists of 15 residues. In DNA form, the CDR3 reads TGTGCCAGCAGCTTACCCACAGGGGCGGGAGAGACCCAGTACTTC. Amino acid sequence: CASSLPTGAGETQYF.

On this clone: A read error may account for a junction end that differs from germline. The V and J genes are TRBV7-9 and TRBJ2-1; D might be TRBD1 (5 bases). Per the germline V gene, CDR1 is SEHNR and CDR2 is FQNEAQ (reference sequence). The CDR3 spans 12 residues. This chain's CDR3 is CSSSFLGVEQFF. The CDR3 nucleotides are TGTTCCAGCAGCTTTCTAGGGGTTGAGCAGTTCTTC.

The gene calls are TRBV5-4 and TRBJ2-3, with D perhaps matching TRBD2 (6 bases). The V and J ends lost 3 bases and 0 bases respectively, with 11 bases between them. The CDR3 consists of 15 residues. The germline V gene has CDR1 SGHNT and CDR2 YYREEE (reference sequence). DNA of the CDR3: TGTGCCAGCAGCTGGGCGGGGAGAAGCACAGATACGCAGTATTTT. Translation: CASSWAGRSTDTQYF.

With regard to this clone: This specimen includes other DNA sequences encoding the same CDR3. The genes are TRBV30 and TRBJ2-6; weak D call: TRBD2 (5 bases). This CDR3 has 15 amino acids. Germline CDR1 GTSNPN, CDR2 SVGIG (reference sequence). Trimming took off 8 bases at V and 1 base at J, with 15 bases between the two ends. In DNA, the CDR3 is TGTGCCAAAACAGAGGGCTCGTCTGGGGCCAACGTCCTGACTTTC. As protein: CAKTEGSSGANVLTF.

The chain links TRBV7-8 to TRBJ2-5, with unresolved D. The CDR3 is 12 residues long. CDR1 SGHVS and CDR2 FQNEAQ come from the germline V gene. V was shortened by 0 bases and J by 11 bases, with 10 bases between the two germline ends. The CDR3 loop reads CASSLALQEQYF. CDR3 nucleotides: TGTGCCAGCAGCTTAGCGCTCCAAGAGCAGTACTTC. Combining the CDR3 with reference TRBV7-8 and TRBJ2-5 gives the whole variable domain GAGVSQSPRYKVAKRGQDVALRCDPISGHVSLFWYQQALGQGPEFLTYFQNEAQLDKSGLPSDRFFAERPEGSVSTLKIQRTQQEDSAVYLCASSLALQEQYFGPGTRLLVL.

The chain recombines TRBV7-3 with TRBJ2-7; 9 positions agree with TRBD1. V lost 0 bases, J lost 5 bases, and 11 bases stayed unmatched. CDR1 is SGHTA and CDR2 is FQGTGA in the germline V gene. The CDR3 has 17 residues. The CDR3: CASSLTPPGQGLHEQYF. The CDR3 DNA reads as TGTGCCAGCAGCTTAACTCCGCCGGGACAGGGTCTCCACGAGCAGTACTTC.

The chain employs TRBV5-1 and TRBJ2-1; 7 bases are shared with TRBD2. Germline CDR1 reads SGHRS; CDR2 reads YFSETQ. CDR3 size: 16 residues. The ends lost 8 bases at V and 0 bases at J; junction bases unmatched: 11. The CDR3 sequence: CARTRTRESSYNEQFF. For the CDR3, the DNA is TGCGCCAGAACCAGAACGCGGGAGAGCTCCTACAATGAGCAGTTCTTC.

The V gene is TRBV7-2, the J gene TRBJ2-3, with TRBD2 matching 7 bases. The J segment lost 1 base and the V segment lost 4 bases, leaving 14 bases of the junction unmatched. Germline-derived CDR1 and CDR2 are SGHTA and FQGNSA. The CDR3 is 18 amino acids. The CDR3 protein is CASSSPGTTPGRTDTQYF. The CDR3 bases are TGTGCCAGCAGCTCGCCCGGGACTACCCCGGGGCGCACAGATACGCAGTATTTT.

This clone showed up just a few times. The chain joins TRBV7-2 to TRBJ2-7, with TRBD2 matching 7 bases. Germline lookup yields CDR1 SGHTA and CDR2 FQGNSA. The CDR3 runs to 14 residues. V lost 4 bases, J lost 9 bases, and 12 bases stayed unmatched. The CDR3 loop is CASSSWGGGERQYF. CDR3 nucleotides: TGTGCCAGCAGCTCGTGGGGGGGTGGAGAACGGCAGTACTTC.

This chain joins TRBV6-5 and TRBJ2-1; perhaps TRBD2 as D (5 bases). V lost 6 bases and J lost 2, with 14 bases in between. Germline V lookup: CDR1 MNHEY, CDR2 SVGAGI. The CDR3 covers 15 residues. The CDR3 nucleotides are TGTGCCAGCAGCCTCGGGCGAGGGCCCTACAATGAGCAGTTCTTC. Translating it yields CASSLGRGPYNEQFF.

The rearrangement uses TRBV9 and TRBJ2-3; TRBD2 aligns across 7 bases. J was trimmed by 6 bases and V by 4 bases; bases with no gene match: 8. CDR1 is SGDLS, CDR2 YYNGEE, per germline. The CDR3 consists of 14 residues. Here the CDR3 DNA reads TGTGCCAGCAGCCCAAGCGGGGAGCTCGATACGCAGTATTTT. Amino acids: CASSPSGELDTQYF.

This clone was detected once. The chain has TRBV15 and TRBJ2-7; possible D gene TRBD1, 7 bases. The germline V and J ends were trimmed by 1 base and 0 bases, with 13 bases remaining between them. This CDR3 has 16 amino acids. Germline CDR1 LNHNV, CDR2 YYDKDF (reference sequence). CDR3 bases: TGTGCCACCAGCAGAGCGCGGGACAGCCTCTCCTACGAGCAGTACTTC. Translation gives CATSRARDSLSYEQYF.

This chain joins TRBV11-2 and TRBJ2-1; tentatively, D is TRBD2 (5 bases). This CDR3 is built from 12 residues. V lost 6 bases, J lost 10 bases, and 13 bases lay in between. CDR1 SGHAT and CDR2 FQNNGV come from the germline V gene. In nucleotides, the CDR3 is TGTGCCAGCAGTCCGTCGGGCGGGGAGCAGTTCTTC. Its translation: CASSPSGGEQFF.

This chain uses TRBV4-3 with TRBJ2-1, with 7 nucleotides matching TRBD2. There are 16 residues in the CDR3. After removal of 5 bases from V and 5 bases from J, the junction contained 12 bases not matched to a gene. The V gene's germline CDR1 is LGHNA and CDR2 YSLEER. The CDR3 nucleotides read TGCGCCAGCAGCGCCTCGGGGGAGGGTATCAACAATGAGCAGTTCTTC. It yields the protein CASSASGEGINNEQFF.

The chain employs TRBV7-9 and TRBJ2-5; a weak D match, TRBD2 (7 bases). The CDR3 totals 15 residues. Germline lookup yields CDR1 SEHNR and CDR2 FQNEAQ (reference sequence). V was cut by 6 bases and J by 0 bases, with 14 bases left in between. The CDR3 here is CASRRGGGNQETQYF. The DNA of the CDR3 is TGTGCCAGCAGGCGAGGGGGGGGAAACCAAGAGACCCAGTACTTC.

V gene TRBV5-4 combines with J gene TRBJ2-7, with a tentative D call TRBD2 (5 bases). Germline V lookup: CDR1 SGHNT, CDR2 YYREEE (reference sequence). The CDR3 is 12 residues long. Trimming shortened V by 4 bases and J by 7 bases, and 12 bases separated the two germline ends. DNA of the CDR3: TGTGCCAGCAGCCTGACTACGGGAGAGCAGTACTTC. It encodes CASSLTTGEQYF.

This clone was seen a few times. This chain joins TRBV5-4 and TRBJ2-7, with TRBD2 matching 12 bases. The CDR3 totals 17 residues. Germline trimming cut 3 bases from V and 2 bases from J; bases unmatched to any gene: 9. Germline V gives CDR1 SGHNT, CDR2 YYREEE (reference sequence). The CDR3 sequence: CASSSGTSGRGAYEQYF. Written as DNA, the CDR3 is TGTGCCAGCAGCTCCGGGACTAGCGGGCGAGGGGCCTACGAGCAGTACTTC.

V and J are TRBV6-1 and TRBJ1-1; no clear D gene. Germline assignment: CDR1 MNHNS and CDR2 SASEGT. This CDR3 region has 14 residues. Trimming cost V 2 bases and J 2 bases, with 9 bases left between them. The chain's CDR3 is CASSELTGNTEAFF. The CDR3 region has the DNA TGTGCCAGCAGTGAACTGACGGGTAACACTGAAGCTTTCTTT.

The CDR3 loop is CATDPGTGVYNEQFF. In nucleotides, the CDR3 is TGTGCCACCGACCCCGGGACAGGGGTTTACAATGAGCAGTTCTTC. The chain recombines TRBV5-8 with TRBJ2-1; 10 bases line up with TRBD1. V trimming: 9 bases; J trimming: 4 bases; junction bases outside the gene matches: 10. Looked up from germline, CDR1 is SGHTS and CDR2 is YDEGEE. This CDR3 has 15 residues.

In this sample, this clone turned up once. The chain joins TRBV6-5 to TRBJ1-1, with TRBD1 as a possible D gene (6 bases). The V end was cut by 5 bases, the J end by 1 base, with 11 bases between. The CDR3 consists of 14 residues. Per the germline V gene, CDR1 is MNHEY and CDR2 is SVGAGI. CDR3 bases: TGTGCCAGCAGTCCTGGGACATCGAACACTGAAGCTTTCTTT. This encodes CASSPGTSNTEAFF.

The count of this clone is one. The V and J genes are TRBV9 and TRBJ2-2; no definite D call. CDR1 and CDR2 (germline): SGDLS, YYNGEE. V lost 2 bases to trimming and J lost 0 bases, with 11 bases between them. The CDR3 runs to 16 residues. In DNA, the CDR3 is TGTGCCAGCAGCGTGGTTACTTACCCGAACACCGGGGAGCTGTTTTTT. Its protein is CASSVVTYPNTGELFF.